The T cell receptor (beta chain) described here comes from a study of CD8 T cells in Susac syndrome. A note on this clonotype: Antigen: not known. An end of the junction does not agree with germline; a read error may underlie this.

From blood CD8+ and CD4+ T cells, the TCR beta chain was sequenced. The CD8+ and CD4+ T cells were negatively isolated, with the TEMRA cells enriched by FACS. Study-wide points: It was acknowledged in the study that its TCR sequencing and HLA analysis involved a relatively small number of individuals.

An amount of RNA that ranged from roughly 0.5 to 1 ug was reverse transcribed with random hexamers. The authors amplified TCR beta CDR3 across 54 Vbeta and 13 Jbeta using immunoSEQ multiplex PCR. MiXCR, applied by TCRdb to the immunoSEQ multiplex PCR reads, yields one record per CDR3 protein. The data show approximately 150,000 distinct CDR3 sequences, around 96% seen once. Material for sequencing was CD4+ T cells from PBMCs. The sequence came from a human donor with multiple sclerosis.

CDR3 region: CASSLDRGSETQYF. CDR3 bases: TGTGCTAGCAGCTTAGACAGGGGAAGTGAGACCCAGTACTTC. This chain connects TRBV7-7 to TRBJ2-5; 8 bases match TRBD1. The CDR3 contains 14 residues. Germline CDR1 and CDR2: SSHAT and FNYEAQ (reference sequence).